Shown below are 4 T cell receptor beta chains from a single sample sequenced in a study of blood T cell repertoires in COVID-19. Libraries were prepared by immunoSEQ multiplex PCR; TCRdb keeps only in-frame clonotypes and omits some of them. Of about 390,000 clones listed, roughly 89% are singletons. The sequenced material came from PBMCs or T cells enriched from blood (not recorded which). The receptors stem from a woman aged 50 to 60 who had recovered from COVID-19.

The chain recombines TRBV5-1 with TRBJ2-2, with D possibly being TRBD2 (6 bases). V was trimmed by 0 bases and J by 12 bases, leaving 12 bases between them. Looked up from germline, CDR1 is SGHRS and CDR2 is YFSETQ. This CDR3 has 13 residues. In nucleotides, the CDR3 is TGCGCCAGCAGCTTGGCCTCGGAGGGGAAGCTGTTTTTT. Its protein is CASSLASEGKLFF. The variable domain in full, completed from reference TRBV5-1 and TRBJ2-2, reads KAGVTQTPRYLIKTRGQQVTLSCSPISGHRSVSWYQQTPGQGLQFLFEYFSETQRNKGNFPGRFSGRQFSNSRSEMNVSTLELGDSALYLCASSLASEGKLFFGEGSRLTVL.

This chain connects TRBV19 to TRBJ1-4, with D perhaps TRBD1 (5 bases). This CDR3 has 14 amino acids. CDR1 and CDR2 from the germline V gene are LNHDA and SQIVND (reference sequence). The ends were cut back, 8 bases at V and 0 bases at J, with 10 bases in the middle. CDR3 sequence reads: CASGHGATNEKLFF. CDR3 in DNA: TGTGCCAGTGGACACGGTGCAACTAATGAAAAACTGTTTTTT.

The chain employs TRBV30 and TRBJ2-7; maybe TRBD1 (6 bases). The CDR3 loop spans 17 amino acids. Germline CDR1 GTSNPN, CDR2 SVGIG (reference sequence). With 1 base removed from V and 3 bases from J, the gap between germline ends came to 22 bases. The CDR3 region is CAWSDNLILTGHYEQYF. The CDR3 DNA sequence: TGTGCCTGGAGTGACAACCTAATATTGACAGGCCACTACGAGCAGTACTTC.

The rearrangement links TRBV6-5 to TRBJ2-7; 7 bases match TRBD2. Per the germline V gene, CDR1 is MNHEY and CDR2 is SVGAGI. V gave up 5 bases and J gave up 2 bases; unmatched junction bases: 9. This CDR3 spans 15 amino acids. The CDR3 DNA follows: TGTGCCAGCAGTACAGCCCGCGGGGGTACCTACGAGCAGTACTTC. It yields the protein CASSTARGGTYEQYF.